Listed below are T cell receptor beta chains from one sample, sequenced in a study of T cells in localized non-small cell lung cancer. Produced via immunoSEQ multiplex PCR; TCRdb's table is partial and in-frame only. The sample consists of about 14,000 clones, around 83% of them appearing once. Specimen: peripheral blood, collected before any cancer treatment. These receptor sequences come from a woman aged 40-75 years with stage I lung adenocarcinoma. Both conserved end residues are part of each CDR3. The D gene is left open where the match is weak. Size values are once, few and many counts, or a class for expanded clones, and some rows have none.

J gene: TRBJ2-5
D gene: -
V gene: TRBV6-5
clone size: -
CDR3 protein: CASSYNAGETQYF
CDR3 DNA: TGTGCCAGCAGTTATAACGCGGGGGAGACCCAGTACTTC

J gene: TRBJ2-7
D gene: TRBD1
V gene: TRBV4-3
clone size: -
CDR3 protein: CASSQDISRGQHEQYF
CDR3 DNA: TGCGCCAGCAGCCAAGATATATCCAGGGGGCAGCACGAGCAGTACTTC

J gene: TRBJ2-2
D gene: TRBD1
V gene: TRBV18
clone size: -
CDR3 protein: CASSPDRAANTGELFF
CDR3 DNA: TGTGCCAGCTCACCTGACAGGGCCGCGAACACCGGGGAGCTGTTTTTT

J gene: TRBJ1-2
D gene: -
V gene: TRBV5-6
clone size: -
CDR3 protein: CASNRVNYGYTF
CDR3 DNA: TGTGCCAGCAACAGGGTTAACTATGGCTACACCTTC

J gene: TRBJ1-1
D gene: -
V gene: TRBV7-3
clone size: -
CDR3 protein: CASSLLPGGTFNGEAFF
CDR3 DNA: TGTGCCAGCAGCCTGTTACCGGGAGGGACTTTTAATGGAGAAGCTTTCTTT

J gene: TRBJ1-2
D gene: TRBD1
V gene: TRBV10-3
clone size: -
CDR3 protein: CAISERTGGGSSYGYTF
CDR3 DNA: TGTGCCATCAGTGAACGGACAGGGGGCGGCTCATCCTATGGCTACACCTTC

J gene: TRBJ2-7
D gene: -
V gene: TRBV6-5
clone size: -
CDR3 protein: CASRPTSYEQYF
CDR3 DNA: TGTGCCAGCAGACCCACTTCCTACGAGCAGTACTTC

J gene: TRBJ1-2
D gene: -
V gene: TRBV30
clone size: -
CDR3 protein: CAWSLNRALRYTF
CDR3 DNA: TGTGCCTGGAGCCTTAACAGGGCATTACGCTACACCTTC

J gene: TRBJ1-1
D gene: -
V gene: TRBV28
clone size: -
CDR3 protein: CASRRPSLVNTEAFF
CDR3 DNA: TGTGCCAGCAGACGGCCCAGTCTTGTGAACACTGAAGCTTTCTTT

J gene: TRBJ2-1
D gene: -
V gene: TRBV21-1
clone size: -
CDR3 protein: CASSRLRGDINHNEQFF
CDR3 DNA: TGTGCCAGCAGCAGGCTCAGGGGGGACATAAACCACAATGAGCAGTTCTTC

J gene: TRBJ2-3
D gene: -
V gene: TRBV5-5
clone size: -
CDR3 protein: CASSLASTPDGVPQYF
CDR3 DNA: TGTGCCAGCAGCTTGGCATCAACCCCGGACGGTGTTCCGCAGTATTTT

J gene: TRBJ2-2
D gene: -
V gene: TRBV6-6
clone size: -
CDR3 protein: CASSYEGRTGELFF
CDR3 DNA: TGTGCCAGCAGTTATGAGGGGCGGACCGGGGAGCTGTTTTTT

J gene: TRBJ2-7
D gene: -
V gene: TRBV5-6
clone size: once
CDR3 protein: CASSPEGLKEQYF
CDR3 DNA: TGTGCCAGCAGCCCGGAGGGTCTCAAAGAGCAGTACTTC

J gene: TRBJ2-2
D gene: TRBD1
V gene: TRBV25-1
clone size: -
CDR3 protein: CASSKDRGNTGELFF
CDR3 DNA: TGTGCCAGCAGTAAGGACAGGGGGAACACCGGGGAGCTGTTTTTT

J gene: TRBJ2-7
D gene: -
V gene: TRBV4-1
clone size: once
CDR3 protein: CASSSRTEPYEQYF
CDR3 DNA: TGCGCCAGCAGCTCAAGAACGGAACCCTACGAGCAGTACTTC

J gene: TRBJ2-6
D gene: -
V gene: TRBV9
clone size: -
CDR3 protein: CASLTSFKQSRANVLTF
CDR3 DNA: TGTGCCAGCCTGACATCGTTCAAACAAAGTCGGGCCAACGTCCTGACTTTC

J gene: TRBJ1-1
D gene: TRBD1
V gene: TRBV5-8
clone size: -
CDR3 protein: CASSSDRGGTMNTEAFF
CDR3 DNA: TGTGCCAGCAGCTCTGACAGGGGCGGAACCATGAACACTGAAGCTTTCTTT

J gene: TRBJ2-1
D gene: -
V gene: TRBV11-2
clone size: -
CDR3 protein: CASSIDTQNEQFF
CDR3 DNA: TGTGCCAGCAGCATCGACACGCAGAATGAGCAGTTCTTC

J gene: TRBJ2-5
D gene: TRBD2
V gene: TRBV6-5
clone size: few
CDR3 protein: CASRLAGGEQETQYF
CDR3 DNA: TGTGCCAGCAGACTAGCGGGGGGGGAACAAGAGACCCAGTACTTC

J gene: TRBJ1-2
D gene: -
V gene: TRBV2
clone size: -
CDR3 protein: CASRGIQYYGYTF
CDR3 DNA: TGTGCCAGCAGGGGAATTCAGTACTATGGCTACACCTTC

J gene: TRBJ1-5
D gene: TRBD1
V gene: TRBV7-9
clone size: -
CDR3 protein: CASSLDAGQGAPQHF
CDR3 DNA: TGTGCCAGCAGCTTAGACGCAGGACAGGGAGCGCCCCAGCATTTT

J gene: TRBJ2-3
D gene: -
V gene: TRBV7-2
clone size: -
CDR3 protein: CASSHGLGNTQYF
CDR3 DNA: TGTGCCAGCAGCCACGGACTGGGCAATACGCAGTATTTT

J gene: TRBJ2-1
D gene: TRBD2
V gene: TRBV6-5
clone size: -
CDR3 protein: CASSYSSGGSYNEQFF
CDR3 DNA: TGTGCCAGCAGTTACTCAAGCGGGGGGTCCTACAATGAGCAGTTCTTC

J gene: TRBJ2-3
D gene: -
V gene: TRBV15
clone size: -
CDR3 protein: CATSTVGGTQYF
CDR3 DNA: TGTGCCACCAGCACAGTGGGGGGTACGCAGTATTTT

J gene: TRBJ1-2
D gene: -
V gene: TRBV5-6
clone size: once
CDR3 protein: CASSLGRGGYGYTF
CDR3 DNA: TGTGCCAGCAGCTTGGGTAGGGGAGGCTATGGCTACACCTTC

J gene: TRBJ2-3
D gene: TRBD2
V gene: TRBV7-8
clone size: once
CDR3 protein: CASSLGLAGGCTDTQYF
CDR3 DNA: TGTGCCAGCAGCTTGGGACTAGCGGGGGGCTGCACAGATACGCAGTATTTT

J gene: TRBJ1-4
D gene: TRBD1
V gene: TRBV7-9
clone size: once
CDR3 protein: CASSLETGINEKLFF
CDR3 DNA: TGTGCCAGCAGCTTAGAGACAGGGATTAATGAAAAACTGTTTTTT

J gene: TRBJ2-3
D gene: -
V gene: TRBV7-3
clone size: -
CDR3 protein: CASSPDRVGSAQYF
CDR3 DNA: TGTGCCAGCAGCCCCGATCGGGTTGGCAGCGCGCAGTATTTT

J gene: TRBJ1-2
D gene: -
V gene: TRBV5-1
clone size: few
CDR3 protein: CASKDPGTGYTF
CDR3 DNA: TGCGCCAGCAAAGACCCCGGGACCGGCTACACCTTC

J gene: TRBJ2-1
D gene: TRBD2
V gene: TRBV28
clone size: -
CDR3 protein: CASGRGGSAPEQFF
CDR3 DNA: TGTGCCAGCGGTCGGGGGGGATCGGCCCCTGAGCAGTTCTTC

J gene: TRBJ1-5
D gene: -
V gene: TRBV7-9
clone size: few
CDR3 protein: CASSSQGQPQHF
CDR3 DNA: TGTGCCAGCAGCTCCCAGGGCCAGCCCCAGCATTTT

J gene: TRBJ2-3
D gene: TRBD2
V gene: TRBV29-1
clone size: -
CDR3 protein: CSVHSGRADTQYF
CDR3 DNA: TGCAGCGTGCATAGCGGGAGGGCGGATACGCAGTATTTT

J gene: TRBJ2-2
D gene: -
V gene: TRBV19
clone size: -
CDR3 protein: CASSIDPAGHRNTGELFF
CDR3 DNA: TGTGCCAGTAGTATAGACCCAGCGGGACACCGGAACACCGGGGAGCTGTTTTTT

J gene: TRBJ1-2
D gene: -
V gene: TRBV7-2
clone size: -
CDR3 protein: CASSLRQDNYGYTF
CDR3 DNA: TGTGCCAGCAGCTTACGACAGGACAATTATGGCTACACCTTC

J gene: TRBJ2-3
D gene: TRBD2
V gene: TRBV29-1
clone size: once
CDR3 protein: CSEGGLATDTQYF
CDR3 DNA: TGCAGCGAGGGGGGACTAGCTACAGATACGCAGTATTTT

J gene: TRBJ2-1
D gene: TRBD1
V gene: TRBV19
clone size: -
CDR3 protein: CASSRDRGYNEQFF
CDR3 DNA: TGTGCCAGTAGTCGGGACAGGGGTTACAATGAGCAGTTCTTC

J gene: TRBJ2-1
D gene: -
V gene: TRBV6-5
clone size: -
CDR3 protein: CASSLARVSYNEQFF
CDR3 DNA: TGTGCCAGCAGTCTGGCCAGGGTCTCCTACAATGAGCAGTTCTTC

J gene: TRBJ2-1
D gene: -
V gene: TRBV9
clone size: -
CDR3 protein: CASRDETGSSYNEQFF
CDR3 DNA: TGTGCCAGCAGGGACGAAACAGGGAGCTCCTACAATGAGCAGTTCTTC

J gene: TRBJ2-1
D gene: TRBD1
V gene: TRBV19
clone size: -
CDR3 protein: CASSIGSGQVFYEQFF
CDR3 DNA: TGTGCCAGTAGTATAGGTTCGGGACAGGTATTTTATGAGCAGTTCTTC

J gene: TRBJ1-4
D gene: -
V gene: TRBV2
clone size: -
CDR3 protein: CASSAGLGEKLFF
CDR3 DNA: TGTGCCAGCAGCGCAGGGCTAGGAGAAAAACTGTTTTTT

J gene: TRBJ2-3
D gene: TRBD1
V gene: TRBV5-1
clone size: -
CDR3 protein: CASSRGTGKGTDTQYF
CDR3 DNA: TGCGCCAGCAGCCGGGGGACAGGGAAGGGAACAGATACGCAGTATTTT

J gene: TRBJ2-3
D gene: TRBD2
V gene: TRBV9
clone size: -
CDR3 protein: CASSVVSGGSGGTQYF
CDR3 DNA: TGTGCCAGCAGCGTAGTAAGCGGGGGCTCAGGAGGGACGCAGTATTTT

J gene: TRBJ2-7
D gene: -
V gene: TRBV18
clone size: -
CDR3 protein: CASSPPALGRYEQYF
CDR3 DNA: TGTGCCAGCTCACCACCGGCGCTGGGGAGGTACGAGCAGTACTTC

J gene: TRBJ1-1
D gene: TRBD1
V gene: TRBV4-1
clone size: -
CDR3 protein: CASSQPSGRTGKHMNTEAFF
CDR3 DNA: TGCGCCAGCAGCCAACCATCGGGGCGGACAGGGAAGCACATGAACACTGAAGCTTTCTTT

J gene: TRBJ1-6
D gene: -
V gene: TRBV2
clone size: -
CDR3 protein: CASSDGISSPLHF
CDR3 DNA: TGTGCCAGCAGTGACGGTATTAGTTCACCCCTCCACTTT

J gene: TRBJ1-3
D gene: -
V gene: TRBV5-1
clone size: -
CDR3 protein: CASSLVGDGNTIYF
CDR3 DNA: TGCGCCAGCAGCTTGGTCGGGGACGGAAACACCATATATTTT